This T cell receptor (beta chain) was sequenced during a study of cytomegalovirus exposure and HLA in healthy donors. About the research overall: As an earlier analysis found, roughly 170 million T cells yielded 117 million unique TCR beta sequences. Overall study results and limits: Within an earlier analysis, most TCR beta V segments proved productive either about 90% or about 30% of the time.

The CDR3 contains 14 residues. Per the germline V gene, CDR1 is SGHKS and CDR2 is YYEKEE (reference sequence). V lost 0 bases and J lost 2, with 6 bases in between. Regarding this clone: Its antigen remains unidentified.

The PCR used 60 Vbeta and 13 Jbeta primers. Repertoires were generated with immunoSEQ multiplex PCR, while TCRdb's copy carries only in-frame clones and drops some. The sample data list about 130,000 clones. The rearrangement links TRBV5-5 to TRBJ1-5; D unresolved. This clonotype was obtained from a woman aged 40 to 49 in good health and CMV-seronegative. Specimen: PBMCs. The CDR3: CASSLGSGNQPQHF. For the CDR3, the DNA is TGTGCCAGCAGCTTGGGATCAGGCAATCAGCCCCAGCATTTT.